This entry concerns a single TCR beta chain. Its specificity is not known. The data belong to a study of cytomegalovirus exposure and HLA in healthy donors. Germline CDR1 is MDHEN and CDR2 is SYDVKM. V was pared by 4 bases and J by 2 bases, with 10 bases of the junction left unmatched. This CDR3 spans 17 amino acids. Amplification used 60 Vbeta primers and 13 Jbeta primers. TCRdb keeps only in-frame clones here, not all; method: immunoSEQ multiplex PCR. The sample yields some 130,000 clones, of which the top ten take up about 1.7%. Whole-study results and caveats: Common viral pathogens (according to a later analysis) appeared linked to several of the most significant clusters.

Unrecorded immune exposure was likely among donors, who were nominally healthy when sampled. The sequencing input was PBMCs. V gene TRBV28 combines with J gene TRBJ2-7, with 11 bases that match TRBD2. The source is a man aged 18 to 35 in good health and CMV-seronegative. The CDR3 loop is CASSWPPGLAATYEQYF. DNA of the CDR3: TGTGCCAGCAGTTGGCCTCCGGGACTAGCGGCAACCTACGAGCAGTACTTC.